This entry lists 27 T cell receptor beta chains sequenced from one sample in a study of prognosis after radiotherapy for stage I lung cancer. Genomic DNA was the source, and TCR beta CDR3 was amplified from it by two-round multiplex PCR. Primers were specific to each TRBV and TRBJ gene in first-round PCR. MiXCR, run by TCRdb on the multiplex PCR reads, gives a single entry per CDR3 protein. The top ten hold 25% to 30% of the sample, which has tens of thousands of distinct CDR3 sequences, roughly a quarter seen once. Sequenced material: PBMCs, taken before or after stereotactic body radiation therapy (not recorded which). These receptors originate from a donor aged 50 or older with non-small cell lung cancer.

Comments on this clonotype: Possible read error: a much larger clone is one base away. The V call is TRBV5-1, the J call TRBJ2-1; the D call may be TRBD1 or TRBD2 (5 bases each). The J call is doubtful: the DNA matches TRBJ2-5 better. CDR1 is SGHRS, CDR2 YFSETQ, per germline. The CDR3 length is 15 residues. In DNA form, the CDR3 reads TGCGCCAGCAGCTGGGGGAGTGTGTTCCAAGAGACCCAGTACTTC. It specifies CASSWGSVFQETQYF.

In its sample, this clonotype was seen many times. The chain couples TRBV2 to TRBJ2-5; 14 bases map to TRBD2. The trim removed 5 bases at V and 4 bases at J, leaving 9 bases unmatched. There are 17 residues in the CDR3. The germline gives CDR1 SNHLY, CDR2 FYNNEI. DNA for the CDR3: TGTGCCAGCAGTTCTGGACTAGCGGGGGGATGGGGAGAGACCCAGTACTTC. Translating gives CASSSGLAGGWGETQYF.

To note about this clonotype: This may be a read error: a much more frequent sequence differs by one nucleotide. J is TRBJ2-1 and V is TRBV11-2, with D possibly matching TRBD2 (7 bases). The CDR3 length is 14 residues. Germline CDR1 is SGHAT and CDR2 is FQNNGV. The germline V and J ends were trimmed by 7 bases and 9 bases, with 19 bases remaining between them. The CDR3 loop is CASNVGGLGVEQFF. The DNA of the CDR3 is TGTGCCAGCAATGTGGGGGGGCTGGGAGTTGAGCAGTTCTTC.

This clonotype was observed many times. The rearrangement joins TRBV4-2 to TRBJ2-3, with TRBD1 matching 8 bases. Germline V gene sequence: CDR1 LGHNA, CDR2 YNFKEQ. CDR3 size: 15 residues. V lost 0 bases and J lost 10; bases outside the gene matches: 9. The CDR3 reads CASSQDLEGQVSQYF. CDR3 DNA: TGTGCCAGCAGCCAAGATCTTGAGGGACAGGTTTCGCAGTATTTT.

In this sample, this clonotype turned up many times. This chain joins TRBV7-2 and TRBJ1-2, with D maybe TRBD1 (6 bases). Trimming cost V 5 bases and J 7 bases, with 23 bases left between them. Germline loops: CDR1 SGHTA, CDR2 FQGNSA. CDR3 size: 16 residues. The CDR3 nucleotides read TGTGCCAGCAGCCAGATGGGTGGCAGGGGAGCTCGTGGCTACACCTTC. Translating it yields CASSQMGGRGARGYTF.

There are many counts of this clonotype. V and J are TRBV19 and TRBJ2-1; 8 nucleotides agree with TRBD2. V was pared by 5 bases and J by 8 bases, with 8 bases of the junction left unmatched. The V gene's germline CDR1 is LNHDA and CDR2 SQIVND (reference sequence). The CDR3 loop spans 14 amino acids. The CDR3 DNA is TGTGCCAGTAGTCCCCGGGGGGGTCGGGATGAGCAGTTCTTC. This sequence encodes CASSPRGGRDEQFF.

This clonotype was counted ten times or more. The genes are TRBV12-3 or TRBV12-4 and TRBJ1-2, with D hard to call. V lost 1 base and J 5 bases, leaving 11 bases between the germline ends. CDR3 length: 14 residues. CDR3 nucleotides: TGTGCCAGCAGTTTAGAAGAAGGGCTATATGGCTACACCTTC. This translates into CASSLEEGLYGYTF.

This clonotype was counted only a few times. This clone may be a read error of a much larger clone one base away. This chain uses TRBV4-1 with TRBJ2-1, with 10 bases identical to TRBD1. J gave up 7 bases and V 5 bases, and 5 bases lay outside the gene matches. The length of the CDR3 is 14 residues. Germline V gene sequence: CDR1 MGHRA, CDR2 YSYEKL. CDR3 residues: CASSSTGGLNEQFF. CDR3 DNA sequence: TGCGCCAGCAGCTCGACAGGGGGCTTGAATGAGCAGTTCTTC.

In its sample, this clonotype was seen once. A much more abundant neighbour one base away suggests this may be a read error. CDR3 in amino acids: CASNRAGAWQETQYF. CDR3 sequence (DNA): TGTGCCTCAAATCGGGCGGGAGCGTGGCAAGAGACCCAGTACTTC. This chain connects TRBV2 to TRBJ2-5; 7 positions match TRBD2. Per germline, CDR1 SNHLY and CDR2 FYNNEI. The CDR3 spans 15 residues. The ends lost 11 bases at V and 2 bases at J; junction bases unmatched: 14. Full variable domain (rest looked up from reference TRBV2 and TRBJ2-5): EPEVTQTPSHQVTQMGQEVILRCVPISNHLYFYWYRQILGQKVEFLVSFYNNEISEKSEIFDDQFSVERPDGSNFTLKIRSTKLEDSAMYFCASNRAGAWQETQYFGPGTRLLVL.

The chain recombines TRBV10-2 with TRBJ2-5; D is undetermined. V lost 1 base, J lost 1 base, and 7 bases lay in between. Per the germline V gene, CDR1 is WSHSY and CDR2 is SAAADI. The CDR3 totals 14 residues. The CDR3 loop is CASSEYLGQETQYF. The CDR3 DNA is TGCGCCAGCAGTGAGTATCTGGGCCAAGAGACCCAGTACTTC.

This clonotype was picked up many times. V is TRBV27 and J is TRBJ1-2; D call uncertain. The CDR3 has 13 amino acids. V gave up 0 bases and J gave up 4 bases, with 6 bases separating them. The germline gives CDR1 MNHEY, CDR2 SMNVEV (reference sequence). The CDR3 sequence is CASSLSGSYGYTF. In nucleotides, the CDR3 is TGTGCCAGCAGTTTATCAGGGAGCTATGGCTACACCTTC.

This clonotype showed up many times. V and J are TRBV20-1 and TRBJ2-3, with 8 bases fitting TRBD2. CDR3 size: 14 residues. Germline values: CDR1 DFQATT, CDR2 SNEGSKA (reference sequence). V trimming: 3 bases; J trimming: 4 bases; junction bases outside the gene matches: 6. The CDR3 is CSASGGAAPDTQYF. DNA of the CDR3: TGCAGTGCTAGCGGGGGGGCCGCTCCAGATACGCAGTATTTT.

This clonotype was seen only once. The rearrangement links TRBV6-1 to TRBJ2-1; 9 nucleotides line up with TRBD1. The CDR3 is made up of 15 amino acids. The ends lost 9 bases at V and 7 bases at J; junction bases unmatched: 13. CDR1 and CDR2 from the germline V gene are MNHNS and SASEGT. The CDR3 region is CASSHGTGRGNEQFF. Written as DNA, the CDR3 is TGTGCCAGTAGCCATGGGACAGGGAGAGGGAATGAGCAGTTCTTC.

There are many counts of this clonotype. The chain recombines TRBV6-4 with TRBJ2-1; TRBD2 matches at 7 bases. The germline V gene encodes CDR1 MRHNA and CDR2 SNTAGT. The CDR3 has 14 residues. V dropped 3 bases and J dropped 7; count of bases not matched to a gene: 6. The CDR3 region has the DNA TGTGCCAGCAGTGAGACTAGCAAGGGGAATGAGCAGTTCTTC. It translates to CASSETSKGNEQFF.

There are a few counts of this clonotype. Since a far larger clone is one base different, this is likely a read error. The genes are TRBV6-4 and TRBJ1-3; D possibly corresponds to TRBD1 (5 bases). This CDR3 has 14 residues. Germline CDR1 MRHNA, CDR2 SNTAGT. V dropped 11 bases and J dropped 2 bases, with 16 bases sitting between them. The CDR3 reads CAACLGAAGNTIYF. CDR3 nucleotides: TGTGCCGCCTGTCTTGGGGCCGCTGGAAACACCATATATTTT.

There are a few counts of this clonotype. This may stem from a read error, because a much larger clone lies one nucleotide away. The DNA for the CDR3 is TGTACCAGCAGCCAGGCGGGGAGAATGGATCAGCCCCAGCATTTT. This translates into CTSSQAGRMDQPQHF. The chain uses TRBV9 and TRBJ1-5, with D hard to call. CDR1 and CDR2 (germline): SGDLS, YYNGEE. This CDR3 is 15 amino acids long.

Points on this clonotype: The likely explanation is a read error, given a far larger clone one base away. The gene calls are TRBV6-4 and TRBJ2-1; D is perhaps TRBD1 (5 bases). The V end lost 6 bases, the J end lost 4 bases, and 13 bases lay between the germline ends. The CDR3 is made up of 14 amino acids. Germline-derived CDR1 and CDR2 are MRHNA and SNTAGT. Written as DNA, the CDR3 is TGTGCCAGCAGGCAGGGAAATAAGTACAATGAGCAGTTCTTC. Residues: CASRQGNKYNEQFF.

A remark on this clonotype: A much larger clone lies a single base off, so this may be a read error. The V gene is TRBV6-2 or TRBV6-3, the J gene TRBJ1-1; no clear D. CDR3 size: 16 residues. Per germline, CDR1 MNHEY and CDR2 SVGEGT. Trimming pared 0 bases from V and 7 bases from J, leaving 18 bases between. CDR3 region: CASSYSPHSSRNEAFF. The CDR3 coding sequence is TGTGCCAGCAGTTACTCTCCCCACAGTAGTCGGAATGAAGCTTTCTTT.

This clonotype was recorded many times. The rearrangement joins TRBV6-5 to TRBJ1-1; D call uncertain. Germline CDR1 is MNHEY and CDR2 is SVGAGI. V was clipped by 2 bases and J by 2 bases, with 3 bases between them. This CDR3 region has 12 residues. CDR3 region: CASSYQNTEAFF. Here the CDR3 DNA reads TGTGCCAGCAGTTACCAAAACACTGAAGCTTTCTTT.

CDR3 nucleotide sequence: TGTGCCAGCAGCGGCGGGATAGGGGTCACAGATACGCAGTATTTT. Protein sequence: CASSGGIGVTDTQYF. This chain connects TRBV5-4 to TRBJ2-3, with D possibly being TRBD2 (6 bases). The CDR3 spans 15 residues. Deletions cut 4 bases from V and 2 bases from J, with 14 bases between. CDR1 SGHNT and CDR2 YYREEE come from the germline V gene (reference sequence).

This clonotype was seen ten or more times. The DNA of the CDR3 is TGTGCCAGCAGTTCAAGACAGCTTGCAGCTAATGAAAAACTGTTTTTT. This sequence encodes CASSSRQLAANEKLFF. The chain combines TRBV28 with TRBJ1-4; tentative D call: TRBD1 (5 bases). Germline V gives CDR1 MDHEN, CDR2 SYDVKM. Trimming took off 4 bases at V and 3 bases at J, with 15 bases between the two ends. The CDR3 loop spans 16 amino acids. Combining the CDR3 with reference TRBV28 and TRBJ1-4 gives the whole variable domain DVKVTQSSRYLVKRTGEKVFLECVQDMDHENMFWYRQDPGLGLRLIYFSYDVKMKEKGDIPEGYSVSREKKERFSLILESASTNQTSMYLCASSSRQLAANEKLFFGSGTQLSVL.

This clonotype has a count of ten or more. V and J are TRBV11-2 and TRBJ2-3, with a weak D call TRBD2 (5 bases). Germline-derived CDR1 and CDR2 are SGHAT and FQNNGV. The CDR3 extends over 12 amino acids. With 5 bases removed from V and 2 bases from J, the gap between germline ends came to 5 bases. The CDR3 is CASSDYTDTQYF. The CDR3 DNA reads as TGTGCCAGCAGCGACTACACAGATACGCAGTATTTT.

This clonotype has a handful of counts. A much larger clone differs by one base, so this may be a read error. The chain carries TRBV19 and TRBJ1-5; TRBD1 is a possible D gene (6 bases). The CDR3 sequence is 14 residues long. Germline values: CDR1 LNHDA, CDR2 SQIVND (reference sequence). The CDR3 DNA reads TGTGTCAGTACCCGGCGGGGGCCCAATCAGCCCCAGCATTTT. Encoded protein: CVSTRRGPNQPQHF.

In its sample, this clonotype was seen many times. The J gene is TRBJ2-7, the V gene TRBV2, with 9 bases that match TRBD1. The junction had 5 bases not matched to a gene; V was cut back by 11 bases and J by 3 bases. From germline, CDR1 is SNHLY and CDR2 FYNNEI. The CDR3 loop spans 12 amino acids. CDR3: CAARDRVYEQYF. The CDR3 DNA reads TGTGCCGCCCGGGACAGGGTCTACGAGCAGTACTTC.

This clonotype is judged medium-sized. J is TRBJ2-1 and V is TRBV20-1, with D perhaps TRBD1 (6 bases). V lost 3 bases to trimming and J lost 5 bases, with 14 bases between them. Germline CDR1 DFQATT, CDR2 SNEGSKA (reference sequence). This CDR3 has 14 residues. The CDR3 here is CSASPNRVHNEQFF. The CDR3 region has the DNA TGCAGTGCTAGCCCCAACAGGGTCCACAATGAGCAGTTCTTC.

This clonotype has ten or more counts. The chain has TRBV19 and TRBJ2-7, with no clear D. Trimming took off 5 bases at V and 0 bases at J, with 11 bases between the two ends. Germline V lookup: CDR1 LNHDA, CDR2 SQIVND (reference sequence). This CDR3 has 14 residues. The CDR3 coding sequence is TGTGCCAGTAGTGTGTCAAGAAGCTCCTACGAGCAGTACTTC. Its translation is CASSVSRSSYEQYF.

The V gene is TRBV27, the J gene TRBJ1-1; D gene ambiguous. Germline V gene data show CDR1 as MNHEY and CDR2 as SMNVEV (reference sequence). V gave up 8 bases and J gave up 6 bases, with 16 bases separating them. This CDR3 contains 13 residues. DNA for the CDR3: TGTGCCAGCTGGCCCAGTGGAAAGGCTGAAGCTTTCTTT. Its translation is CASWPSGKAEAFF.